Listed below are T cell receptor beta chains from one sample, sequenced in a study of blood T cell repertoires in COVID-19. The data were produced by immunoSEQ multiplex PCR, yet TCRdb's version contains in-frame clones alone and is incomplete. The table shows roughly 150,000 clones, with about 82% occurring only once. The sequencing input was PBMCs or T cells enriched from blood (not recorded which). The receptors here all came from a woman between 35 and 50 years old who had recovered from COVID-19. Both conserved end residues are part of each CDR3. D genes are given only for firm matches.

d_call: TRBD1; j_call: TRBJ1-4; v_call: TRBV5-1; cdr3_aa: CASSLPTGGREKLFF; cdr3_nt: TGCGCCAGCAGCTTACCGACAGGGGGACGTGAAAAACTGTTTTTT
d_call: .; j_call: TRBJ1-5; v_call: TRBV19; cdr3_aa: CASSILDSSNQPQHF; cdr3_nt: TGTGCCAGTAGTATCCTGGACAGTAGCAATCAGCCCCAGCATTTT
d_call: .; j_call: TRBJ2-5; v_call: TRBV7-3; cdr3_aa: CASSLTAETQYF; cdr3_nt: TGTGCCAGCAGCTTAACGGCAGAGACCCAGTACTTC
d_call: TRBD1; j_call: TRBJ2-1; v_call: TRBV5-8; cdr3_aa: CASSLGQGAREQFF; cdr3_nt: TGTGCCAGCAGCCTGGGACAGGGGGCAAGGGAGCAGTTCTTC
d_call: .; j_call: TRBJ1-1; v_call: TRBV9; cdr3_aa: CASSVGPGLNTEAFF; cdr3_nt: TGTGCCAGCAGCGTAGGACCAGGACTCAACACTGAAGCTTTCTTT
d_call: TRBD1; j_call: TRBJ1-6; v_call: TRBV5-6; cdr3_aa: CASSLRGQGPSSYNSPLHF; cdr3_nt: TGTGCCAGCAGCTTAAGGGGACAGGGCCCAAGCTCCTATAATTCACCCCTCCACTTT
d_call: .; j_call: TRBJ2-3; v_call: TRBV30; cdr3_aa: CAFLTDSTDTQYF; cdr3_nt: TGTGCCTTCCTTACTGATAGCACAGATACGCAGTATTTT
d_call: .; j_call: TRBJ1-2; v_call: TRBV3-1/TRBV3-2; cdr3_aa: CASSQEGHLYGYTF; cdr3_nt: TGTGCCAGCAGCCAAGAGGGACACCTCTATGGCTACACCTTC
d_call: .; j_call: TRBJ1-1; v_call: TRBV19; cdr3_aa: CASSWGGPNTEAFF; cdr3_nt: TGTGCCAGTAGTTGGGGGGGACCGAACACTGAAGCTTTCTTT
d_call: .; j_call: TRBJ1-6; v_call: TRBV30; cdr3_aa: CAWSRVGDHSPLHF; cdr3_nt: TGTGCCTGGAGTCGGGTCGGGGATCATTCACCCCTCCACTTT
d_call: TRBD2; j_call: TRBJ2-2; v_call: TRBV4-2; cdr3_aa: CASSHSGGASGELFF; cdr3_nt: TGTGCCAGCAGCCATAGCGGGGGGGCCTCCGGGGAGCTGTTTTTT
d_call: TRBD1; j_call: TRBJ2-2; v_call: TRBV7-8; cdr3_aa: CASFWTGEDTGELFF; cdr3_nt: TGTGCCAGCTTCTGGACAGGGGAGGACACCGGGGAGCTGTTTTTT
d_call: .; j_call: TRBJ1-3; v_call: TRBV4-1; cdr3_aa: CASSQYPGASGNTIYF; cdr3_nt: TGCGCCAGCAGCCAGTACCCAGGGGCCTCTGGAAACACCATATATTTT
d_call: TRBD1; j_call: TRBJ1-5; v_call: TRBV19; cdr3_aa: CASSAPTGSSNQPQHF; cdr3_nt: TGTGCCAGTAGTGCCCCGACAGGGTCGAGCAATCAGCCCCAGCATTTT
d_call: TRBD2; j_call: TRBJ2-1; v_call: TRBV4-1; cdr3_aa: CASRASGRTSSYNEQFF; cdr3_nt: TGCGCCAGCAGGGCTAGCGGGAGGACGAGCTCCTACAATGAGCAGTTCTTC